This T cell receptor beta chain was identified during a study of cytomegalovirus exposure and HLA in healthy donors. The PCR had 60 Vbeta and 13 Jbeta primers. Libraries were prepared by immunoSEQ multiplex PCR; TCRdb keeps only in-frame clonotypes and omits some of them. The data hold 130,000 to 150,000 clones, with over 60% observed a single time. This clone appeared a few times. What it binds is unknown. This CDR3 region has 15 residues. V lost 6 bases and J 2 bases, leaving 17 bases between the germline ends. CDR1 is SNHLY, CDR2 FYNNEI, per germline. Study-wide results and caveats: In a later analysis, HLA-C alleles had the fewest associated TCRs, DRB1 alleles the most. Sequencing had likely introduced a cluster of highly shared sequence variants as an artifact. It was reported that TCR beta sequences correctly inferred the HLA-A and HLA-B alleles for most subjects.

The sequenced material came from PBMCs. The TCR originated in a male donor in good health and CMV-seropositive. This sequence joins TRBV2 and TRBJ2-7, with D perhaps TRBD1 (6 bases). The CDR3 nucleotides read TGTGCCAGCAGCCCGGGACACAGGATTACCTACGAGCAGTACTTC. This gives the protein CASSPGHRITYEQYF.